A selection of T cell receptor beta chains follows, all from one sample in a study of blood T cell repertoires in COVID-19. Method: immunoSEQ multiplex PCR; TCRdb's copy keeps in-frame clones and lacks some. The sample lists 110,000 or so clones; roughly 80% were seen once. The sequenced sample was peripheral blood. These receptor sequences come from a man in his forties or fifties with acute or convalescent COVID-19. The CDR3 runs from the conserved cysteine through the conserved F or W. The order of the fields is D gene, V gene, J gene, clone size, CDR3 DNA, CDR3 protein. D genes are given only for firm matches. The size entry is marked missing in some rows and otherwise reads once, few, many or a size class.

>.|TRBV27|TRBJ1-2|.
TGTGCCAGCAGCCAAGACAGACATGGCTACACCTTC
CASSQDRHGYTF
>TRBD1|TRBV6-2/TRBV6-3|TRBJ1-1|.
TGTGCCAGCAGTTACCGGACAGGGGGCGTGAACACTGAAGCTTTCTTT
CASSYRTGGVNTEAFF
>TRBD1|TRBV12-3/TRBV12-4|TRBJ1-2|.
TGTGCCAGCAGTGGTACAGGGGGAAGAGGCTACACCTTC
CASSGTGGRGYTF
>.|TRBV10-3|TRBJ2-3|.
TGTGCCATCAGTGAGTCCAACAGGGATGCAGATACGCAGTATTTT
CAISESNRDADTQYF
>TRBD1|TRBV7-3|TRBJ1-6|.
TGTGCCAGCAGCTTGGATCAGGGGGGCTCACCCCTCCACTTT
CASSLDQGGSPLHF
>TRBD2|TRBV5-6|TRBJ2-1|.
TGTGCCAGCAGCCCCTGGACTAGCGGGGGCCGAGCCTACAATGAGCAGTTCTTC
CASSPWTSGGRAYNEQFF
>.|TRBV3-1/TRBV3-2|TRBJ2-3|.
TGTGCCAGCAGCCTGAGCGGTTCTCTCACAGATACGCAGTATTTT
CASSLSGSLTDTQYF
>TRBD1|TRBV3-1/TRBV3-2|TRBJ1-5|.
TGTGCCAGCAGCCCAGACAGGGGTTGGCGGCCCCAGCATTTT
CASSPDRGWRPQHF
>.|TRBV3-1/TRBV3-2|TRBJ1-1|.
TGTGCCAGCAGCTCCAGAGCGGAAAAATTCACTGAAGCTTTCTTT
CASSSRAEKFTEAFF
>.|TRBV6-6|TRBJ1-2|.
TGTGCCAGCAGTGGGGCGAGCGGCTACACCTTC
CASSGASGYTF
>TRBD2|TRBV5-1|TRBJ2-5|.
TGCGCCAGCAGCTTGGGACTAGCGGGTGAGCAAGAGACCCAGTACTTC
CASSLGLAGEQETQYF
>.|TRBV15|TRBJ2-7|few
TGTGCCACCAGCAGAGACGGGTGGGAGCAGTACTTC
CATSRDGWEQYF
>.|TRBV5-1|TRBJ1-4|.
TGCGCCAGCAGCCCGAAGGGGTTTGGGGAAAAACTGTTTTTT
CASSPKGFGEKLFF
>.|TRBV2|TRBJ1-6|.
TGTGCCAGCAGGTCTGCCAGTTATAATTCACCCCTCCACTTT
CASRSASYNSPLHF
>TRBD1|TRBV5-1|TRBJ2-7|.
TGCGCCAGCAGCTTGAGACAGGGGGCAGGCGAGCAGTACTTC
CASSLRQGAGEQYF
>TRBD1|TRBV18|TRBJ2-3|.
TGTGCCAGCCGGACAGGGGCCCAAGATACGCAGTATTTT
CASRTGAQDTQYF
>TRBD1|TRBV7-9|TRBJ2-7|.
TGTGCCAGCAGCTCCCGGGACAGGGGATACGAGCAGTACTTC
CASSSRDRGYEQYF
>.|TRBV10-2|TRBJ1-4|.
TGCGCCAGCAGTGAGGCGAATAATGAAAAACTGTTTTTT
CASSEANNEKLFF
>TRBD1|TRBV19|TRBJ1-2|.
TGTGCCAGTAGTATAGGCGACAGGGGAGGTTATGGCTACACCTTC
CASSIGDRGGYGYTF
>TRBD1|TRBV28|TRBJ1-2|.
TGTGCCAGCAGCGGAGGGACAGCCTATGGCTACACCTTC
CASSGGTAYGYTF
>.|TRBV7-2|TRBJ2-3|few
TGTGCCAGCAGCTTTGGGAGGCTCCCCACAGATACGCAGTATTTT
CASSFGRLPTDTQYF
>.|TRBV5-1|TRBJ1-6|.
TGCGCCAGCAGCTTGTGGCGGGGCGGGGGGGGCTCACCCCTCCACTTT
CASSLWRGGGGSPLHF
>.|TRBV5-4|TRBJ1-4|.
TGTGCCAGCAGCTTGGGGGCAGGGTTTGATGAAAAACTGTTTTTT
CASSLGAGFDEKLFF
>.|TRBV27|TRBJ1-5|.
TGTGCCAGCAGTTGGACAGTTAATCAGCCCCAGCATTTT
CASSWTVNQPQHF
>TRBD1|TRBV9|TRBJ1-5|.
TGTGCCAGCAGCCCGGGGGGGACAGGGGTACAGCCCCAGCATTTT
CASSPGGTGVQPQHF
>TRBD2|TRBV7-2|TRBJ2-3|.
TGTGCCAGCAGCTTTTCTAGCGGGGGGGCCGGGGCGCAGTATTTT
CASSFSSGGAGAQYF
>TRBD1|TRBV28|TRBJ1-1|.
TGTGCCAGCACTAACCTAGGGGGCATCGCTTTCTTT
CASTNLGGIAFF
>TRBD2|TRBV5-1|TRBJ2-3|.
TGCGCCAGCAGCTTGGATGCTAGCGGGGGGGAAGATACGCAGTATTTT
CASSLDASGGEDTQYF
>TRBD2|TRBV11-3|TRBJ2-5|.
TGTGCCAGCAGCTTAACTAGCGGGGGCTGGGAGACCCAGTACTTC
CASSLTSGGWETQYF
>.|TRBV21-1|TRBJ1-4|.
TGTGCCAGCAGCAAAATCGGGCTCGGCAGGGTGGGTGAAAAACTGTTTTTT
CASSKIGLGRVGEKLFF
>TRBD2|TRBV4-2|TRBJ2-2|.
TGTGCCAGCAGCCAAGAAGCAGCGGGGGCATACACCGGGGAGCTGTTTTTT
CASSQEAAGAYTGELFF
>.|TRBV7-3|TRBJ2-3|once
TGTGCCAGCAGCTTAGGCCTAGCGAGGGCCGATACGCAGTATTTT
CASSLGLARADTQYF
>TRBD1|TRBV7-9|TRBJ2-2|.
TGTGCCAGCAGCGGGGACAGACTAAACACCGGGGAGCTGTTTTTT
CASSGDRLNTGELFF
>.|TRBV6-1|TRBJ2-6|once
TGTGCCAGCAGTGAACAAGGGGCGACCGGGGCCAACGTCCTGACTTTC
CASSEQGATGANVLTF
>TRBD1|TRBV5-1|TRBJ1-5|.
TGCGCCAGCAGCCAAACAGGGGCCTTCAATCAGCCCCAGCATTTT
CASSQTGAFNQPQHF
>.|TRBV6-5|TRBJ2-7|.
TGTGCCAGCAGATCCGGGACATGGTACGAGCAGTACTTC
CASRSGTWYEQYF
>TRBD2|TRBV20-1|TRBJ2-1|.
TGCAGTGCTAGTAGACTAGCTGTTGAGCAGTTCTTC
CSASRLAVEQFF
>.|TRBV28|TRBJ2-7|.
TGTGCCAGCAGTTTACTTGGGGGCGCGGCCTACGAGCAGTACTTC
CASSLLGGAAYEQYF
>.|TRBV28|TRBJ2-3|.
TGTGCCAGCAGGACCCGGGGAGATACGCAGTATTTT
CASRTRGDTQYF
>TRBD2|TRBV2|TRBJ2-2|.
TGTGCCAGCAGTGAATTAGCGGGGGGGACGAACACCGGGGAGCTGTTTTTT
CASSELAGGTNTGELFF
>.|TRBV27|TRBJ1-5|.
TGTGCCAGCTGTAGTTATAGAGGACAGCCCCAGCATTTT
CASCSYRGQPQHF
>.|TRBV24-1|TRBJ1-5|.
TGTGCCACCAGTGATAGGCAGGGTTATCAGCCCCAGCATTTT
CATSDRQGYQPQHF
>.|TRBV3-1/TRBV3-2|TRBJ1-2|.
TGTGCCAGCAGCCACCGTGAGACAAGTAGGGGCTACACCTTC
CASSHRETSRGYTF